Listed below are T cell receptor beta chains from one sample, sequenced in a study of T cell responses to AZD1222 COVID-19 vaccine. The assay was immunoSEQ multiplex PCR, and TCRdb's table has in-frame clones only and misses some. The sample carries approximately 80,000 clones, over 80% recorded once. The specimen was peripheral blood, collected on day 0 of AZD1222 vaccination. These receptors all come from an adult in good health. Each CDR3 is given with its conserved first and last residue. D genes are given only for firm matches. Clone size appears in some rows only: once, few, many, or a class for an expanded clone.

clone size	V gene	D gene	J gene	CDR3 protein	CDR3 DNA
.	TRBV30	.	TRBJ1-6	CAGRAEYNSPLHF	TGTGCGGGAAGGGCGGAGTATAATTCACCCCTCCACTTT
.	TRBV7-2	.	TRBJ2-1	CASSSDRYNEQFF	TGTGCCAGCAGCTCGGACAGATACAATGAGCAGTTCTTC
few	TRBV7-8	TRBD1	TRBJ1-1	CASSLSSRGGTEAFF	TGTGCCAGCAGCTTATCGTCCAGGGGGGGGACTGAAGCTTTCTTT
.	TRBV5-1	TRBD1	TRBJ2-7	CASSGGTGGYEQYF	TGCGCCAGCAGCGGAGGGACAGGAGGCTACGAGCAGTACTTC
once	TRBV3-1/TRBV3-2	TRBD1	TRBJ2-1	CASSQRDRYNEQFF	TGTGCCAGCAGCCAAAGGGACAGATACAATGAGCAGTTCTTC
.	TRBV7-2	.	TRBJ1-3	CASSPGWGLGNTIYF	TGTGCCAGCAGCCCTGGTTGGGGCCTTGGAAACACCATATATTTT
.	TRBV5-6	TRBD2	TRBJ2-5	CASSYTGTSGETQYF	TGTGCCAGCAGCTATACCGGGACTAGCGGGGAAACCCAGTACTTC
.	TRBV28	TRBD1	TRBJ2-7	CASSAPGTGIYEQYF	TGTGCCAGCAGTGCCCCAGGGACAGGAATCTACGAGCAGTACTTC
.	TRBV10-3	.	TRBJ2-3	CATGQSTDTQYF	TGTGCTACCGGGCAGAGCACAGATACGCAGTATTTT
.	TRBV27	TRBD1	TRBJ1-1	CASRGGQGPTEAFF	TGTGCCAGCAGGGGGGGACAGGGACCCACTGAAGCTTTCTTT
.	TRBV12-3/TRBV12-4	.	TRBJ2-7	CASSRGEYEQYF	TGTGCCAGCAGCAGGGGGGAGTACGAGCAGTACTTC
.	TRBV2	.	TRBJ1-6	CASTYTENSPLHF	TGTGCCAGCACCTATACTGAAAATTCACCCCTCCACTTT
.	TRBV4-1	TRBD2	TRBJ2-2	CASGDYNTGELFF	TGCGCCAGCGGGGACTACAACACCGGGGAGCTGTTTTTT
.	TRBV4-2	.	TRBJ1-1	CASSQEWGDTEAFF	TGTGCCAGCAGCCAAGAGTGGGGGGACACTGAAGCTTTCTTT
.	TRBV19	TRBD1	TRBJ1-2	CASRQPTGESYGYTF	TGTGCCAGTAGGCAACCGACAGGGGAGAGCTATGGCTACACCTTC
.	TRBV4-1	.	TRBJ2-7	CASSQETGGASYEQYF	TGCGCCAGCAGCCAAGAGACGGGCGGAGCATCCTACGAGCAGTACTTC
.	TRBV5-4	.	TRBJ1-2	CASSPGGRNNYGYTF	TGTGCCAGCAGCCCCGGGGGACGGAATAACTATGGCTACACCTTC
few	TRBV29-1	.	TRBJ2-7	CSVVTLAATYEQYF	TGCAGCGTTGTGACACTAGCAGCTACCTACGAGCAGTACTTC
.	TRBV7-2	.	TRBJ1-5	CASSLARNRGQPQHF	TGTGCCAGCAGCTTAGCAAGGAATCGTGGTCAGCCCCAGCATTTT
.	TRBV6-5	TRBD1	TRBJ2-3	CASSRTGVGDTQYF	TGTGCCAGCAGTCGAACAGGGGTCGGAGATACGCAGTATTTT
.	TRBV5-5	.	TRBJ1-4	CASSFLVGEKLFF	TGTGCCAGCAGCTTCTTAGTCGGCGAAAAACTGTTTTTT
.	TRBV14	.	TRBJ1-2	CASSQARGGNYGYTF	TGTGCCAGCAGCCAAGCTAGAGGGGGAAACTATGGCTACACCTTC
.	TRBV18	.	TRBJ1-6	CASSPDSWYNSPLHF	TGTGCCAGCTCACCGGACAGCTGGTATAATTCACCCCTCCACTTT